Each of the 21 T cell receptor beta chains below was sequenced from the same sample in a study of tumor-infiltrating lymphocytes in primary liver carcinoma. The authors made TCR beta cDNA from 500 ng total RNA with a constant-region primer. Three nested multiplex PCR rounds of slightly modified ARM-PCR generated TCR beta libraries. Use of TRBV1-TRBV30 forward primers with a C-beta reverse primer characterized the first two PCR rounds, which lasted 10 cycles each. TCRdb reprocessed the multiplex PCR reads via MiXCR and lists one record per CDR3 protein. Among tens of thousands of distinct CDR3 sequences, 65% to 80% were seen once, and the ten largest hold roughly 21%. RNA and DNA were co-extracted from approximately 20-30 mg of unsorted bulk tissue. The specimen was liver tumor tissue from sampling region 1. Specified subset: tumor region T1, superior pole. The receptors were gathered from a man aged 35 to 55 with primary liver carcinoma and hepatitis B virus infection.

Note on this clonotype: One end of the junction is discordant with germline, which a read error may explain. V and J are TRBV4-1 and TRBJ2-7; a weak D match, TRBD1 (6 bases). The CDR3 is 13 residues long. The germline V gene has CDR1 MGHRA and CDR2 YSYEKL. CDR3 amino acids: CASSLDRNYEHYF. The CDR3 DNA reads as TGCGCCAGTAGCCTTGACAGGAACTACGAGCACTACTTC.

The chain combines TRBV7-9 with TRBJ2-1; D possibly corresponds to TRBD2 (6 bases). V lost 5 bases, J lost 8 bases, and 22 bases lay in between. The CDR3 runs to 16 residues. Germline loops: CDR1 SEHNR, CDR2 FQNEAQ (reference sequence). The CDR3 DNA reads TGTGCCAGCAGCCCGGGCAGGACGGGAGTATGGGATGAGCAGTTCTTC. Its protein product is CASSPGRTGVWDEQFF.

Judged by abundance, this clonotype is medium-sized (0.01 to 0.1%). This chain joins TRBV4-1 and TRBJ1-3; no reliable D call. This CDR3 has 14 residues. The germline V and J ends were trimmed by 4 bases and 0 bases, with 7 bases remaining between them. Germline values: CDR1 MGHRA, CDR2 YSYEKL. CDR3 nucleotide sequence: TGCGCCAGCAGCCGTGGTAACTCTGGAAACACCATATATTTT. It is translated as CASSRGNSGNTIYF.

Remarks on this clonotype: A read error may produce the germline difference seen at one junction end. For the CDR3, the DNA is TGTCCCAGCAGGCGGGGACAGGCTAATGAAAAACTGATTTTT. It encodes CPSRRGQANEKLIF. This chain connects TRBV12-3 or TRBV12-4 to TRBJ1-4; TRBD1 matches at 8 bases. The CDR3 has 14 amino acids.

For this clonotype: Because it lacks the conserved phenylalanine or tryptophan at the end, this CDR3 is likely a read error. The genes are TRBV5-1 and TRBJ2-3, with 8 bases identical to TRBD1. The DNA matches TRBJ1-5 better at its end, which makes the J call doubtful. This CDR3 contains 15 residues. Looked up from germline, CDR1 is SGHRS and CDR2 is YFSETQ. The CDR3 sequence: CASSLATGETDTQHI. DNA for the CDR3: TGCGCCAGCAGCTTGGCGACAGGGGAAACAGATACGCAGCATATT.

Details on this clonotype: A junction end diverges from the germline sequence, so it may reflect a read error. The rearrangement joins TRBV4-1 to TRBJ2-3, with D perhaps given as TRBD1 or TRBD2 (5 bases each). The CDR3 totals 16 residues. Germline-derived CDR1 and CDR2 are MGHRA and YSYEKL. The CDR3 nucleotides are TGCGCCAGCAGCCAAGGGGTCAGGGCTAGCATAGATACGCAGTATTTT. This sequence encodes CASSQGVRASIDTQYF.

By sample share, this clonotype is medium-sized. V is TRBV11-2 and J is TRBJ2-7; D might be TRBD1 or TRBD2, each matching 5 bases. V was shortened by 11 bases and J by 0 bases, with 17 bases between the two germline ends. In germline, CDR1 is SGHAT, CDR2 FQNNGV. The CDR3 has 14 amino acids. The CDR3 nucleotides are TGTGCCTCTAAACCGGGGCATAGCTCCTACGAGCAGTACTTC. Residues: CASKPGHSSYEQYF.

The V call is TRBV11-1, the J call TRBJ2-5; a weak D match, TRBD2 (6 bases). The germline gives CDR1 SGHAT, CDR2 FQDESV (reference sequence). V was shortened by 7 bases and J by 1 base, with 19 bases between the two germline ends. This CDR3 region has 16 residues. The CDR3 region is CASTLPWGGIQETQYF. The CDR3 DNA reads as TGTGCCAGCACCTTGCCGTGGGGAGGCATCCAAGAGACCCAGTACTTC.

This clonotype was detected ten times or more. This rearrangement joins TRBV28 to TRBJ2-7; no definite D call. The CDR3 runs to 12 residues. CDR1 is MDHEN, CDR2 SYDVKM, per germline. The V gene lost 6 bases and the J gene lost 7 bases, with 13 bases spanning the gap. The CDR3 loop reads CASSVDPWEQYF. DNA of the CDR3: TGTGCCAGCAGCGTCGATCCCTGGGAGCAGTACTTC.

Turning to this clonotype: This could be a read error, since a much larger clone is one nucleotide away. This chain uses TRBV7-9 with TRBJ2-3, with D unclear. This CDR3 comprises 14 residues. Germline V gene sequence: CDR1 SEHNR, CDR2 FQNEAQ (reference sequence). This CDR3 reads CASSLDQSTDMQYF. The DNA of the CDR3 is TGTGCCAGCAGCTTAGACCAGAGCACAGATATGCAGTATTTT. Drawing the rest from reference TRBV7-9 and TRBJ2-3, the complete variable domain is DTGVSQNPRHKITKRGQNVTFRCDPISEHNRLYWYRQTLGQGPEFLTYFQNEAQLEKSRLLSDRFSAERPKGSFSTLEIQRTEQGDSAMYLCASSLDQSTDMQYFGPGTRLTVL.

This clonotype was counted only a few times. J is TRBJ1-4 and V is TRBV21-1; the table assigns TRBD1, which was not confirmed against the DNA. TRBV21-1 is labeled a pseudogene. This CDR3 has 17 residues. CDR3 nucleotides: TGTGCCAGCAGCAAAGAGGGACAGGGCACAACTAATGAAGAACTGTTTTTT. Protein sequence: CASSKEGQGTTNEELFF.

Regarding this clonotype: A much larger clone lies a single base off, so this may be a read error. The rearrangement links TRBV5-6 to TRBJ1-4; 8 nucleotides line up with TRBD1. Trimming removed 4 bases from V and 8 bases from J; junction bases left unmatched: 10. CDR1 is SGHDT, CDR2 YYEEEE, per germline. The CDR3 consists of 15 residues. This CDR3 reads CASSMGRTGPEKLFF. The CDR3 DNA sequence: TGTGCCAGCAGCATGGGGAGGACAGGGCCCGAAAAACTGTTTTTT.

Turning to this clonotype: The conserved final phenylalanine or tryptophan is absent from the CDR3, which likely points to a read error. The V call is TRBV29-1, the J call TRBJ2-5, with D perhaps TRBD2 (5 bases). This CDR3 is 13 amino acids long. Germline-derived CDR1 and CDR2 are SQVTM and ANQGSEA. The CDR3 DNA is TGCATCGTTGATGGACTTTACCAAGAGACCCAGTACTAC. Its protein product is CIVDGLYQETQYY.

About this clonotype itself: An end of the junction does not agree with germline; a read error may underlie this. V and J are TRBV4-2 and TRBJ2-5, with D possibly matching TRBD2 (6 bases). Germline CDR1 LGHNA, CDR2 YNFKEQ. This CDR3 has 15 amino acids. The CDR3 sequence is CASSQGTDVRETQHF. CDR3 coding DNA: TGTGCCAGCAGCCAAGGGACCGACGTTCGGGAGACCCAGCACTTC.

As for this clonotype: The conserved phenylalanine or tryptophan is not found at the CDR3 terminus, so this likely reflects a read error. No DNA is shown, since the ends of the CDR3 on it are uncertain; the CDR3 is the one TCRdb lists. The V call is TRBV13, the J call TRBJ2-7; the table gives TRBD1 as D, unverified against the DNA. Including both end residues, the CDR3 is 11 amino acids long. Germline V lookup: CDR1 PRHDT, CDR2 FYEKMQ (reference sequence). CDR3 amino acids: CASILGQGSYL.

Notes on this clonotype: At one end the junction does not follow the germline gene, possibly because of a read error. This chain links TRBV6-5 with TRBJ2-7; TRBD2 agrees at 7 bases. The CDR3 runs to 13 residues. The germline V gene has CDR1 MNHEY and CDR2 SVGAGI. The CDR3 is CTSSWTSGSEQYF. The CDR3 nucleotides read TGTACCAGCAGTTGGACTAGTGGGAGCGAGCAGTACTTC.

This clonotype was seen more than once but under ten times. This CDR3 fails to terminate in the conserved phenylalanine or tryptophan, so it likely reflects a read error. The V and J genes are TRBV11-2 and TRBJ1-2; 7 bases line up with TRBD1. The germline gives CDR1 SGHAT, CDR2 FQNNGV. The CDR3 totals 14 residues. CDR3 DNA sequence: TGTGCTAGCAGCCCGGCCGACAGGGACTATGGCTACACCTCC. Translation: CASSPADRDYGYTS.

The chain carries TRBV2 and TRBJ2-1; the D gene is possibly TRBD2 (6 bases). The CDR3 loop spans 16 amino acids. V was shortened by 6 bases and J by 2 bases, with 17 bases between the two germline ends. Germline V gives CDR1 SNHLY, CDR2 FYNNEI. CDR3 residues: CASSARTTRAYNEQFF. CDR3 coding DNA: TGTGCCAGCAGCGCTAGGACTACTCGGGCCTACAATGAGCAGTTCTTC.

Turning to this clonotype: A much larger clone sits a single nucleotide away, making a read error possible. The chain uses TRBV10-3 and TRBJ2-3, with unresolved D. The CDR3 spans 15 residues. Germline V CDR1 and CDR2: ENHRY, SYGVKD. The V and J ends lost 4 bases and 0 bases respectively, with 11 bases between them. This CDR3 is CAISGATSSTDTQYF. In DNA, the CDR3 is TGTGCCATCAGTGGGGCTACTTCTAGCACAGATACGCAGTATTTT.

The chain employs TRBV7-2 and TRBJ2-3, with a tentative D call TRBD2 (6 bases). CDR3 length equals 14 residues. CDR1 and CDR2 (germline): SGHTA, FQGNSA. The germline V and J ends were trimmed by 3 bases and 4 bases, with 11 bases remaining between them. This CDR3 reads CASSLGSGADTQYF. The CDR3 nucleotides are TGTGCCAGCAGCTTGGGTAGCGGCGCAGATACGCAGTATTTT.

By share, this clonotype ranks as medium-sized. This chain joins TRBV12-3 or TRBV12-4 and TRBJ1-5; possible D gene TRBD1, 5 bases. Deletions cut 2 bases from V and 0 bases from J, with 8 bases between. CDR3 length: 15 residues. The CDR3 loop is CASSLWDGSNQPQHF. The CDR3 coding sequence is TGTGCCAGCAGTTTATGGGACGGTAGCAATCAGCCCCAGCATTTT.